This T cell receptor (beta chain) is drawn from a study of regulatory T cells in long-lasting Graves disease. Researchers made TCR beta libraries by using iRepertoire HTBI primers and running Arm-PCR on CDR3 regions. Original analysis: Overall, samples carried more than 55 TRBV and around 13 TRBJ segments. Each CDR3 protein gets one entry after TCRdb re-called the multiplex PCR reads with MiXCR. The V and J calls here are based on TCRdb, not the publication. The sample yields more than 350,000 distinct CDR3 sequences, under 25% seen once. As to time point: persistent/refractory GD, antithyroid drugs over 5 years with positive TRAb. RNA isolated from PBMCs was used to make the TCR library. Diagnosis followed American Thyroid Association guidelines for Graves' disease. Approximately 10-milliliter peripheral blood samples went into EDTA tubes. The V end was cut by 3 bases, the J end by 2 bases, with 16 bases between. The CDR3 loop spans 15 amino acids. From germline, CDR1 is DFQATT and CDR2 SNEGSKA (reference sequence).

This clonotype was counted a few times. This sequence was found in a female donor with Graves disease. The chain couples TRBV20-1 to TRBJ2-5; D possibly matches TRBD1 or TRBD2 (6 bases each). Sequenced here: peripheral blood mononuclear cells (PBMCs), sampled when the disease was refractory, from a patient treated with antithyroid drugs. CDR3 DNA sequence: TGCAGTGCTAGCCCTCTAGGGGGAGGTCAAGAGACCCAGTACTTC. Residues: CSASPLGGGQETQYF.